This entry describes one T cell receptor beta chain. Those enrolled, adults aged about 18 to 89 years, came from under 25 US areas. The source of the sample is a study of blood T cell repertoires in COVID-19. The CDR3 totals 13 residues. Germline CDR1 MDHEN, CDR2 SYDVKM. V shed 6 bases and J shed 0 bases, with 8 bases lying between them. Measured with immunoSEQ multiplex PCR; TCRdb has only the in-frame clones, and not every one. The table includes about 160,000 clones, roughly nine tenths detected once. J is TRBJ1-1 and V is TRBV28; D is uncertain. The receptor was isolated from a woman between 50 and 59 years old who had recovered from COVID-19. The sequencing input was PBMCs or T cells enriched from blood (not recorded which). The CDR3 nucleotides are TGTGCCAGCAGGGGCAGCATGAACACTGAAGCTTTCTTT. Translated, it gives CASRGSMNTEAFF. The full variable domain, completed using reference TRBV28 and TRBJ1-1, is DVKVTQSSRYLVKRTGEKVFLECVQDMDHENMFWYRQDPGLGLRLIYFSYDVKMKEKGDIPEGYSVSREKKERFSLILESASTNQTSMYLCASRGSMNTEAFFGQGTRLTVV.